This T cell receptor (beta chain) was obtained from a study of T cells expressing NK-cell markers. Study as a whole: The authors derived TCR beta repertoires from sorted CD3+CD56+NKG2C+, CD3+CD56+NKG2C- and CD3+CD56-NKG2C+ T cells. Serological testing identified most of the eight sequenced donors as HCMV-seropositive and one as seronegative.

Notes on the study in general: The study found these clonotypes also leading the CD3+CD56-NKG2C+ fraction in several donors. In a group of several donors, dominant NKG2C+ clonotypes represented roughly 1.0-8% of CD8+ T cells.

On this clonotype: Its specificity is unknown.

This CDR3 spans 13 amino acids. One entry per CDR3 protein, without DNA, is what TCRdb gives after re-calling the 5' RACE reads. The sample data list some 500,000 distinct CDR3 sequences. Material: blood T cells: a sorted CD56 or NKG2C T cell subset, CD4+ or CD8+ T cells, or bulk PBMC T cells (not recorded which). V is TRBV12-3 or TRBV12-4 and J is TRBJ1-1; there is no DNA to check the TCRdb D call of TRBD1. The receptor was derived from a woman between 50 and 59 years old in good health. The CDR3 is CASGGIMNTEAFF.